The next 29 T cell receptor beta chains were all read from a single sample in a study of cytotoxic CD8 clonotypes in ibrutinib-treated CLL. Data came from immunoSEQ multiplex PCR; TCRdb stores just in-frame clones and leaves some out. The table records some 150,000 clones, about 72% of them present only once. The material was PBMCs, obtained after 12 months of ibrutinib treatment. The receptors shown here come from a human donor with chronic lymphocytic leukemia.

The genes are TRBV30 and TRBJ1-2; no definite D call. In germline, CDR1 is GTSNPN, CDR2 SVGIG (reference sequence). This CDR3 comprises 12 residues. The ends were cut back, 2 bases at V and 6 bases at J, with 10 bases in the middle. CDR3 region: CAWSKAKHGYTF. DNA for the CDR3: TGTGCCTGGAGTAAGGCGAAACATGGCTACACCTTC.

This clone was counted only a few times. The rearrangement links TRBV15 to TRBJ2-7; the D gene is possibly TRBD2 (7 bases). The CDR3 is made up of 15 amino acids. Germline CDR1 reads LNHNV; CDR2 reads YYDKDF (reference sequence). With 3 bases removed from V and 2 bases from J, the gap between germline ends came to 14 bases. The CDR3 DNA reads TGTGCCACCAGCAGGGCGGGGGCAGGCGCCTACGAGCAGTACTTC. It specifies CATSRAGAGAYEQYF.

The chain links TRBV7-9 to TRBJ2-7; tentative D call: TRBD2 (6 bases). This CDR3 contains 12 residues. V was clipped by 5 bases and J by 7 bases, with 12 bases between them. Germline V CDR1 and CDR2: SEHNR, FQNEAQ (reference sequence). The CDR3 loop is CASSGRGWEQYF. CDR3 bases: TGTGCCAGCAGCGGGCGGGGTTGGGAGCAGTACTTC. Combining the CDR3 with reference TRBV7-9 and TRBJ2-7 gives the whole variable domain DTGVSQNPRHKITKRGQNVTFRCDPISEHNRLYWYRQTLGQGPEFLTYFQNEAQLEKSRLLSDRFSAERPKGSFSTLEIQRTEQGDSAMYLCASSGRGWEQYFGPGTRLTVT.

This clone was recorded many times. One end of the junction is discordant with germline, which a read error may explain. The CDR3 reads CASSQDGGPLVF. The CDR3, as DNA: TGTGCCAGCAGCCAAGATGGGGGACCCCTCGTCTTC. The chain carries TRBV4-2 and TRBJ2-1, with D perhaps TRBD1 or TRBD2 (5 bases each). The CDR3 contains 12 residues. Germline values: CDR1 LGHNA, CDR2 YNFKEQ.

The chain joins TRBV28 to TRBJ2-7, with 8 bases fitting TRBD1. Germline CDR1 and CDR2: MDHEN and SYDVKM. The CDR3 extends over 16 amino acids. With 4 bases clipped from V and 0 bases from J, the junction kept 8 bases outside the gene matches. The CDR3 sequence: CASSSPDRGDSYEQYF. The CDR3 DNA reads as TGTGCCAGCAGTTCCCCCGACAGGGGAGACTCCTACGAGCAGTACTTC.

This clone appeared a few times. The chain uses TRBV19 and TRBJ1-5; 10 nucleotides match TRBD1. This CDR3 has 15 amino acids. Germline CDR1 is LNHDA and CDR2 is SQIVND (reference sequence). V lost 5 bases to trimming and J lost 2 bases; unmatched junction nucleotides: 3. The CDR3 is CASSEGTGGNQPQHF. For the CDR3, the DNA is TGTGCCAGTAGTGAGGGGACAGGGGGCAATCAGCCCCAGCATTTT. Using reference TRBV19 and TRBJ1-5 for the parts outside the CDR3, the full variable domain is DGGITQSPKYLFRKEGQNVTLSCEQNLNHDAMYWYRQDPGQGLRLIYYSQIVNDFQKGDIAEGYSVSREKKESFPLTVTSAQKNPTAFYLCASSEGTGGNQPQHFGDGTRLSIL.

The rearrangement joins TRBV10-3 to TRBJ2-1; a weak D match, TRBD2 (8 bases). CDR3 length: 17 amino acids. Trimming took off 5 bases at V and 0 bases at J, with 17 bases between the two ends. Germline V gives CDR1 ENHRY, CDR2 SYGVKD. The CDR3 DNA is TGTGCCATCAGTTACGCGACAGGGACTAGCTCCTACAATGAGCAGTTCTTC. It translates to CAISYATGTSSYNEQFF.

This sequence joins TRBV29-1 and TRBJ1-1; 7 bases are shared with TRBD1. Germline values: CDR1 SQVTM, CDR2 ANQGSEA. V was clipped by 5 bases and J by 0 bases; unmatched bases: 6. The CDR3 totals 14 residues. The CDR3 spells CSVYRQGVNTEAFF. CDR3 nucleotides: TGCAGCGTTTACCGACAGGGAGTGAACACTGAAGCTTTCTTT.

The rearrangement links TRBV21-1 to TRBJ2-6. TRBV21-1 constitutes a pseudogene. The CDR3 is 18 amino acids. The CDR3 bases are TGTGCCAGCAGCAATAAGACCAAAGGAAGCTCTGGGGCCAACGTCCTGACTTTC. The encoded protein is CASSNKTKGSSGANVLTF.

CDR3 sequence reads: CASSVNTGGNTF. CDR3 nucleotides: TGTGCCAGCAGCGTCAATACAGGGGGAAACACCTTC. This chain uses TRBV9 with TRBJ1-2; 8 bases fit TRBD1. The CDR3 has 12 amino acids. CDR1 is SGDLS and CDR2 is YYNGEE in the germline V gene. V dropped 2 bases and J dropped 12; count of bases not matched to a gene: 6.

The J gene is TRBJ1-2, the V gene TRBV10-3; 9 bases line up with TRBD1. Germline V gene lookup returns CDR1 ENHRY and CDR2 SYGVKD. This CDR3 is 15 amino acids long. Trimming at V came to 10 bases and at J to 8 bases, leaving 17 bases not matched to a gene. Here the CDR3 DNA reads TGTGCCACCGAAGGTTCGGGACAGGGAATGTTCGGCTACACCTTC. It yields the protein CATEGSGQGMFGYTF.

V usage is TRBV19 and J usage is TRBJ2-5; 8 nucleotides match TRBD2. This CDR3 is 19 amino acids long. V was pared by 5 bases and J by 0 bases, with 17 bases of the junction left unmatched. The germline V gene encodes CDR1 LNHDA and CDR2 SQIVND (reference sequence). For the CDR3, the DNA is TGTGCCAGTAGTCCCATCCCCCGCTCCTTAGCGGGGTACCAAGAGACCCAGTACTTC. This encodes CASSPIPRSLAGYQETQYF.

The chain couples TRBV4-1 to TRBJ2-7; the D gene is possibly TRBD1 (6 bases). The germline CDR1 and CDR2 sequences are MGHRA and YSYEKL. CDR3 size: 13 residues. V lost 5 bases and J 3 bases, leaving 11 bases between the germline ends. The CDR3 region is CASSSRQDYEQYF. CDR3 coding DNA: TGCGCCAGCAGCTCACGACAGGACTACGAGCAGTACTTC.

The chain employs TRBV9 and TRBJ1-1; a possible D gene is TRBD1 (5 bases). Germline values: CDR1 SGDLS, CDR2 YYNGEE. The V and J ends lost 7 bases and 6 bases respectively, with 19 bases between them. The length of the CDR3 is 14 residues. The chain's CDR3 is CASGQWDLFSEAFF. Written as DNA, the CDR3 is TGTGCCAGCGGGCAGTGGGACCTCTTCTCTGAAGCTTTCTTT.

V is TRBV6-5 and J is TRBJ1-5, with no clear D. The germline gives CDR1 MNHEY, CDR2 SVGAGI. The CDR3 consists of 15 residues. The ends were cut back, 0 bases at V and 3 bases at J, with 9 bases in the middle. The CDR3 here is CASSYSYGLNQPQHF. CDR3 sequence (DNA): TGTGCCAGCAGTTACTCGTACGGACTCAATCAGCCCCAGCATTTT.

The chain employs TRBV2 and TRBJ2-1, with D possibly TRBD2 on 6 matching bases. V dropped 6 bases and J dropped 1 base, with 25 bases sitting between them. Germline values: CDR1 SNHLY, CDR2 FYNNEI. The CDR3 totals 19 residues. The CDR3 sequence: CASRALVLADQRSYNEQFF. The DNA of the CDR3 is TGTGCCAGCAGAGCCCTGGTTTTAGCGGATCAAAGGTCCTACAATGAGCAGTTCTTC.

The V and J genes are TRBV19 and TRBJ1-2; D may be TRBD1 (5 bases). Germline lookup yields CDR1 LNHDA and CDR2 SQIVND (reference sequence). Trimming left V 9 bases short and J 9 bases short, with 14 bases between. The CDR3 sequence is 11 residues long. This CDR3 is CARFATVCYTF. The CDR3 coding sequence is TGTGCCAGATTCGCGACAGTCTGCTACACCTTC.

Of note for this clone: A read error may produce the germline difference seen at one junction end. CDR3 coding DNA: TGCGCCAGCAGCCAAAATGGGACAGGGAATCCGCCCCAGCATTTT. It translates to CASSQNGTGNPPQHF. The chain combines TRBV4-1 with TRBJ1-5, with TRBD1 matching over 9 bases. The germline V gene encodes CDR1 MGHRA and CDR2 YSYEKL. The CDR3 runs 15 residues.

The CDR3 region has the DNA TGTGCCAGCAGCTTACTACCTAGCGGGAGGATCGACGAGCAGTACTTC. It is translated as CASSLLPSGRIDEQYF. The rearrangement uses TRBV7-9 and TRBJ2-7; 11 bases match TRBD2. There are 16 residues in the CDR3. Germline loops: CDR1 SEHNR, CDR2 FQNEAQ (reference sequence). The trim removed 2 bases at V and 5 bases at J, leaving 8 bases unmatched.

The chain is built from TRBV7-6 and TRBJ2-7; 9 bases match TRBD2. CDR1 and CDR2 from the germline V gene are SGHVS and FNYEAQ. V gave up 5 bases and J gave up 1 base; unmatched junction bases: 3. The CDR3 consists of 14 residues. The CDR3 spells CASSKGLASYEQYF. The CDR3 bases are TGTGCCAGCAGCAAGGGACTAGCATCCTACGAGCAGTACTTC.

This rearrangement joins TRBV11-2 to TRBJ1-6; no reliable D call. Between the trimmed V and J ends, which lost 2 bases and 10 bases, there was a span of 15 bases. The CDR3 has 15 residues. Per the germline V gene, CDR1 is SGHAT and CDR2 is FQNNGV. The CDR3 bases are TGTGCCAGCAGCTTACGAAGGAGGCAGCTATCACCCCTCCACTTT. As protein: CASSLRRRQLSPLHF. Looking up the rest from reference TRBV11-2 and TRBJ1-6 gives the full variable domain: EAGVAQSPRYKIIEKRQSVAFWCNPISGHATLYWYQQILGQGPKLLIQFQNNGVVDDSQLPKDRFSAERLKGVDSTLKIQPAKLEDSAVYLCASSLRRRQLSPLHFGNGTRLTVT.

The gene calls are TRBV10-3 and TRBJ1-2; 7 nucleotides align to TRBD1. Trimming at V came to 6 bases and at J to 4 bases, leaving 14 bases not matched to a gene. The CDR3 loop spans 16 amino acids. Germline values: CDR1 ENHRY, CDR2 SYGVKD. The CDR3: CAIRRGLTQNVYGYTF. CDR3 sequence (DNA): TGTGCCATCAGGAGGGGGCTGACTCAAAACGTCTATGGCTACACCTTC.

The CDR3 spells CSVGAGASGTEAFF. Here the CDR3 DNA reads TGCAGCGTCGGAGCAGGGGCAAGCGGTACTGAAGCTTTCTTT. This sequence joins TRBV29-1 and TRBJ1-1; a possible D gene is TRBD1 (6 bases). Trimming stripped 6 bases from V and 5 bases from J, with 19 bases between. The CDR3 covers 14 residues. Germline CDR1 is SQVTM and CDR2 is ANQGSEA.

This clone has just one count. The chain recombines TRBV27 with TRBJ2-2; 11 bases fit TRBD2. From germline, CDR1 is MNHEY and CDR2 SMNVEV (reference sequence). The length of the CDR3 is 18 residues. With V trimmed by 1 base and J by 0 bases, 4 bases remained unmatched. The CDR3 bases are TGTGCCAGCAGTTTATTTAGCGGGAGGGCAGCGAACACCGGGGAGCTGTTTTTT. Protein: CASSLFSGRAANTGELFF.

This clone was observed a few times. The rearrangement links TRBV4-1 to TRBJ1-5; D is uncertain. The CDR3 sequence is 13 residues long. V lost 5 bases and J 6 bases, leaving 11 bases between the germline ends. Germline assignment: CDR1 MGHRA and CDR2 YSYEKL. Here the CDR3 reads CASSFAPGQPQHF. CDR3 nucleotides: TGCGCCAGCAGCTTCGCACCGGGTCAGCCCCAGCATTTT.

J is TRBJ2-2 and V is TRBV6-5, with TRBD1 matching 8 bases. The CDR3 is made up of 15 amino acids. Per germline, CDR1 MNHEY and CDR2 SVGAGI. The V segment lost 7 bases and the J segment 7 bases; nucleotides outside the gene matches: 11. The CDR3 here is CASKFRGQGFGELFF. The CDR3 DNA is TGTGCCAGCAAATTCAGGGGGCAGGGTTTCGGGGAGCTGTTTTTT.

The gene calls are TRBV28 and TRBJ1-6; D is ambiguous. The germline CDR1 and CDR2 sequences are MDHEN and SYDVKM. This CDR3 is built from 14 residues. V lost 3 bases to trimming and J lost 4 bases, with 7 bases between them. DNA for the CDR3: TGTGCCAGCAGTTTTGAGGGTTATAATTCACCCCTCCACTTT. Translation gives CASSFEGYNSPLHF.

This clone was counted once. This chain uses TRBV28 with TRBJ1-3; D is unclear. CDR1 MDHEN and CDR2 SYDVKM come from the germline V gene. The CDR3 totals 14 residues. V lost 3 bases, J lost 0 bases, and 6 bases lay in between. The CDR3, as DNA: TGTGCCAGCAGTTTGGGTCGCTCTGGAAACACCATATATTTT. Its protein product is CASSLGRSGNTIYF.

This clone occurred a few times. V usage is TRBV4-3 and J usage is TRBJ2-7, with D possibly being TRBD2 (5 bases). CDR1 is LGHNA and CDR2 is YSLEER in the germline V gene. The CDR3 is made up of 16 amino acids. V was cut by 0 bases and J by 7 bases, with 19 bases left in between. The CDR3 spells CASSQDEWERAFEQYF. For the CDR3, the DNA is TGCGCCAGCAGCCAAGATGAGTGGGAGAGGGCCTTTGAGCAGTACTTC.